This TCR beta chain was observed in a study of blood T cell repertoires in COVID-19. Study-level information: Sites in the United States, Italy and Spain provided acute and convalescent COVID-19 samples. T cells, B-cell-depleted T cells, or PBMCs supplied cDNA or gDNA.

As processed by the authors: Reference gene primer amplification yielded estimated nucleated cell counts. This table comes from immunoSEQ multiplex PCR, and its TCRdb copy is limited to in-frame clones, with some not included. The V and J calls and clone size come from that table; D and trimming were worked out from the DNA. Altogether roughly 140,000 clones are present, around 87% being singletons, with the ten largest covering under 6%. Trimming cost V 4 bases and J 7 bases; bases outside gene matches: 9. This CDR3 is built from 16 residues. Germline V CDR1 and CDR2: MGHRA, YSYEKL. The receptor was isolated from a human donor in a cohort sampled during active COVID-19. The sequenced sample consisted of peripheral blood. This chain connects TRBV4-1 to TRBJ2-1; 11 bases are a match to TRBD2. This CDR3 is CASSLGRRLAGNEQFF. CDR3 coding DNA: TGCGCCAGCAGCCTAGGGAGGAGACTAGCGGGAAATGAGCAGTTCTTC.